This T cell receptor beta chain was sequenced during a study of shared clonotypes between healthy human individuals. Produced via immunoSEQ multiplex PCR; TCRdb's table is partial and in-frame only. The sample yields about 480,000 clones, about 75% seen once. Germline values: CDR1 SGHTA, CDR2 FQGTGA. V was trimmed by 5 bases and J by 4 bases, leaving 12 bases between them. The CDR3 covers 13 residues. This clonotype was sampled from a woman between 40 and 55 years old in good health. Some clones in this sample may be carry-over from other donors' samples. The material sequenced was PBMCs. V gene TRBV7-3 combines with J gene TRBJ2-7; TRBD1 is a possible D gene (5 bases). As DNA, the CDR3 is TGTGCCAGCAGCCCCCGACAGAATTACGAGCAGTACTTC. It translates to CASSPRQNYEQYF.